A single sample is the source of the 28 T cell receptor beta chains below, sequenced in a study of cytomegalovirus exposure and HLA in healthy donors. With 60 Vbeta and 13 Jbeta primers, the PCR was carried out. TCRdb's copy holds only in-frame clones and misses some; the assay was immunoSEQ multiplex PCR. This table has under 200,000 clones, roughly 80% appearing once. Input material: PBMCs. The receptors originated from a girl aged 5-17 years in good health and CMV-seropositive.

This clone has a single count. The same CDR3 can be traced to other DNA sequences in this sample. V is TRBV6-6 and J is TRBJ1-5; TRBD1 agrees at 7 bases. This CDR3 is 15 amino acids long. The germline V gene has CDR1 MNHNY and CDR2 SVGAGI (reference sequence). The V gene end was trimmed by 4 bases and the J gene end by 1 base; junction bases not matched to a gene: 4. CDR3 nucleotide sequence: TGTGCCAGCAGTTTTAGACAGGGAAGCAATCAGCCCCAGCATTTT. As protein: CASSFRQGSNQPQHF.

V usage is TRBV10-1 and J usage is TRBJ2-1, with 10 bases matching TRBD2. V gave up 3 bases and J gave up 5 bases; unmatched junction bases: 4. The CDR3 has 15 amino acids. CDR1 and CDR2 from the germline V gene are WNHNN and SYGVQD (reference sequence). As DNA, the CDR3 is TGCGCCAGCAGTGAAAGGCTAGCGGGAGACAATGAGCAGTTCTTC. Protein product: CASSERLAGDNEQFF.

This chain connects TRBV7-8 to TRBJ1-1; D not resolved. The CDR3 is 12 amino acids. Germline CDR1 SGHVS, CDR2 FQNEAQ. Trimming removed 5 bases from V and 1 base from J, with 5 bases in between. The CDR3 loop is CASSPRNTEAFF. As DNA, the CDR3 is TGTGCCAGCAGCCCCAGGAACACTGAAGCTTTCTTT.

The chain couples TRBV19 to TRBJ1-1; 7 bases align to TRBD1. V was pared by 4 bases and J by 10 bases, with 9 bases of the junction left unmatched. CDR1 is LNHDA and CDR2 is SQIVND in the germline V gene (reference sequence). The CDR3 has 13 amino acids. The CDR3 region is CASSTRDSRGAFF. The CDR3 DNA sequence: TGTGCCAGTAGTACCAGGGACAGCCGAGGAGCTTTCTTT.

The V and J genes are TRBV5-1 and TRBJ2-5, with TRBD1 as a possible D gene (6 bases). Trimming removed 0 bases at V and 5 bases at J, with 14 bases between. This CDR3 region has 15 residues. Germline CDR1 is SGHRS and CDR2 is YFSETQ. Written as DNA, the CDR3 is TGCGCCAGCAGCTTGGTTGGGACACCCCAGGAGACCCAGTACTTC. Translation: CASSLVGTPQETQYF.

The V call is TRBV20-1, the J call TRBJ1-2; TRBD1 is a possible D gene (6 bases). Trimming shortened V by 3 bases and J by 8 bases, and 10 bases separated the two germline ends. This CDR3 has 11 residues. Germline V gene sequence: CDR1 DFQATT, CDR2 SNEGSKA (reference sequence). The CDR3 region has the DNA TGCAGTGCTAGGATACAGGGCGGCTACACCTTC. As protein: CSARIQGGYTF.

The CDR3 spells CASSDSLPGGELFF. In nucleotides, the CDR3 is TGTGCCAGCAGTGACTCGCTTCCAGGGGGGGAGCTGTTTTTT. The chain couples TRBV6-4 to TRBJ2-2; D possibly corresponds to TRBD1 (5 bases). In germline, CDR1 is MRHNA, CDR2 SNTAGT. This CDR3 spans 14 amino acids. V was trimmed by 0 bases and J by 8 bases, leaving 10 bases between them.

About this clone itself: The sample holds other DNA sequences that translate to the same CDR3. V gene TRBV18 combines with J gene TRBJ2-5; 7 nucleotides line up with TRBD2. The trim removed 3 bases at V and 3 bases at J, leaving 1 base unmatched. The V gene's germline CDR1 is KGHSH and CDR2 LQKENI. The CDR3 extends over 13 amino acids. CDR3: CASSPGGEETQYF. The CDR3 coding sequence is TGTGCCAGCTCACCGGGGGGGGAAGAGACCCAGTACTTC.

The chain uses TRBV18 and TRBJ2-5, with 7 bases that match TRBD2. The CDR3 length is 15 residues. CDR1 and CDR2 from the germline V gene are KGHSH and LQKENI. Trimming took 3 bases from V and 1 from J; bases not matched to a gene: 5. The CDR3 spells CASSPIAGVQETQYF. The CDR3 DNA reads as TGTGCCAGCTCACCGATAGCGGGTGTCCAAGAGACCCAGTACTTC.

The chain has TRBV10-2 and TRBJ2-6; a weak D match, TRBD2 (6 bases). CDR1 is WSHSY, CDR2 SAAADI, per germline. The CDR3 loop spans 16 amino acids. The V and J ends lost 6 bases and 1 base respectively, with 13 bases between them. The CDR3 spells CASSGRAGSGANVLTF. DNA for the CDR3: TGCGCCAGCAGCGGAAGGGCGGGATCTGGGGCCAACGTCCTGACTTTC.

This clone appeared once. The sample carries other DNA sequences with the same CDR3. This sequence joins TRBV28 and TRBJ2-7; TRBD1 matches at 7 bases. CDR1 and CDR2 from the germline V gene are MDHEN and SYDVKM. Losses at the gene ends were 4 bases for V and 1 base for J; bases not matched to a gene: 1. The CDR3 sequence is 13 residues long. CDR3 in DNA: TGTGCCAGCAGTTCGGGACAGTCCTACGAGCAGTACTTC. Its translation is CASSSGQSYEQYF.

This chain links TRBV9 with TRBJ2-7; 9 bases are a match to TRBD1. J lost 2 bases, V lost 0 bases, and 3 bases had no gene match. The CDR3 is made up of 15 amino acids. Germline V gives CDR1 SGDLS, CDR2 YYNGEE. The CDR3 region is CASSVGGQGPYEQYF. CDR3 nucleotides: TGTGCCAGCAGCGTAGGGGGACAGGGTCCCTACGAGCAGTACTTC.

The sample holds a few counts of this clone. J is TRBJ2-3 and V is TRBV18, with 13 bases matching TRBD2. The V gene end was trimmed by 3 bases and the J gene end by 6 bases; junction bases not matched to a gene: 12. The CDR3 is 18 residues long. Germline CDR1 and CDR2: KGHSH and LQKENI. CDR3 residues: CASSPGSGTSGAEDTQYF. In nucleotides, the CDR3 is TGTGCCAGCTCACCCGGTTCCGGGACTAGCGGGGCGGAGGATACGCAGTATTTT.

CDR3 in DNA: TGTGCCAGCATGAACCGCGACACCGGGGAGCTGTTTTTT. Encoded protein: CASMNRDTGELFF. J is TRBJ2-2 and V is TRBV28; no definite D call. The length of the CDR3 is 13 residues. Germline CDR1 MDHEN, CDR2 SYDVKM. The ends were cut back, 7 bases at V and 3 bases at J, with 9 bases in the middle.

V gene TRBV28 combines with J gene TRBJ1-1; D gene ambiguous. Germline CDR1 and CDR2: MDHEN and SYDVKM. The length of the CDR3 is 14 residues. V dropped 3 bases and J dropped 1 base, with 9 bases sitting between them. The CDR3 coding sequence is TGTGCCAGCAGTTTTTGGGCAGGGAACACTGAAGCTTTCTTT. This codes for CASSFWAGNTEAFF.

The chain combines TRBV28 with TRBJ2-7; TRBD1 matches 7 bases. V dropped 6 bases and J dropped 3; count of bases not matched to a gene: 8. CDR1 is MDHEN, CDR2 SYDVKM, per germline. The CDR3 has 14 residues. The CDR3 nucleotides are TGTGCCAGCAGCGCCTTGACAGGGAACTACGAGCAGTACTTC. It translates to CASSALTGNYEQYF. Complete variable domain (other parts from reference TRBV28 and TRBJ2-7): DVKVTQSSRYLVKRTGEKVFLECVQDMDHENMFWYRQDPGLGLRLIYFSYDVKMKEKGDIPEGYSVSREKKERFSLILESASTNQTSMYLCASSALTGNYEQYFGPGTRLTVT.

The rearrangement links TRBV9 to TRBJ2-1; no definite D call. There are 16 residues in the CDR3. Germline lookup yields CDR1 SGDLS and CDR2 YYNGEE. Trimming left V 0 bases short and J 1 base short, with 11 bases between. The CDR3 nucleotides read TGTGCCAGCAGCGTAGGAGCGTCGGTATCCTACAATGAGCAGTTCTTC. Encoded protein: CASSVGASVSYNEQFF. Full variable domain (missing parts from reference TRBV9 and TRBJ2-1): DSGVTQTPKHLITATGQRVTLRCSPRSGDLSVYWYQQSLDQGLQFLIQYYNGEERAKGNILERFSAQQFPDLHSELNLSSLELGDSALYFCASSVGASVSYNEQFFGPGTRLTVL.

V and J are TRBV21-1 and TRBJ2-7; the D call in the table, TRBD1, was not verified against the DNA. TRBV21-1 constitutes a pseudogene. The CDR3 has 16 amino acids. The CDR3 sequence: CASSKVRRQGVYEQYF. The CDR3 nucleotides are TGTGCCAGCAGCAAAGTTAGACGGCAGGGGGTGTACGAGCAGTACTTC.

The chain carries TRBV27 and TRBJ2-7; possibly TRBD2 for D (7 bases). Trimming removed 7 bases from V and 3 bases from J, with 22 bases in between. The CDR3 extends over 16 amino acids. Germline V CDR1 and CDR2: MNHEY, SMNVEV (reference sequence). The CDR3 is CASTEVGGDTHYEQYF. The CDR3 DNA sequence: TGTGCCAGCACCGAAGTGGGAGGGGACACCCACTACGAGCAGTACTTC.

This clone showed up just a few times. The chain carries TRBV28 and TRBJ2-7, with 7 nucleotides matching TRBD1. This CDR3 region has 13 residues. Trimming removed 8 bases from V and 0 bases from J; junction bases left unmatched: 4. Per the germline V gene, CDR1 is MDHEN and CDR2 is SYDVKM. The CDR3 nucleotides read TGTGCCAGCCTGGACAGGAGCTCCTACGAGCAGTACTTC. As protein: CASLDRSSYEQYF.

The gene calls are TRBV11-3 and TRBJ2-7; TRBD1 aligns across 7 bases. Looked up from germline, CDR1 is SGHNT and CDR2 is YENEEA. CDR3 length: 13 amino acids. Trimming at V came to 3 bases and at J to 8 bases, leaving 7 bases not matched to a gene. DNA of the CDR3: TGTGCCAGCAGCTTTGCCAGGGGGTACCAGCAGTACTTC. It codes for CASSFARGYQQYF.

The V call is TRBV18, the J call TRBJ1-1; TRBD1 is a possible D gene (6 bases). CDR1 is KGHSH, CDR2 LQKENI, per germline. This CDR3 is built from 16 residues. V lost 0 bases to trimming and J lost 0 bases, with 11 bases between them. The CDR3, as DNA: TGTGCCAGCTCACCACCAAACGACAGGATGAACACTGAAGCTTTCTTT. This gives the protein CASSPPNDRMNTEAFF.

The genes are TRBV28 and TRBJ2-7; 8 nucleotides agree with TRBD1. The V gene end was trimmed by 3 bases and the J gene end by 2 bases; junction bases not matched to a gene: 9. Germline CDR1 and CDR2: MDHEN and SYDVKM. The CDR3 loop spans 16 amino acids. The CDR3 sequence: CASSFIRDRPTYEQYF. The CDR3 region has the DNA TGTGCCAGCAGTTTTATCCGGGACAGGCCTACCTACGAGCAGTACTTC.

V usage is TRBV7-8 and J usage is TRBJ2-3; D remains unclear. The CDR3 has 15 residues. With 7 bases removed from V and 1 base from J, the gap between germline ends came to 15 bases. Germline V gives CDR1 SGHVS, CDR2 FQNEAQ. This CDR3 reads CASTLNPRGTDTQYF. The CDR3 DNA follows: TGTGCCAGCACCCTGAACCCACGAGGCACAGATACGCAGTATTTT. Full variable domain (remainder filled in from reference TRBV7-8 and TRBJ2-3): GAGVSQSPRYKVAKRGQDVALRCDPISGHVSLFWYQQALGQGPEFLTYFQNEAQLDKSGLPSDRFFAERPEGSVSTLKIQRTQQEDSAVYLCASTLNPRGTDTQYFGPGTRLTVL.

This chain connects TRBV15 to TRBJ2-4; D uncertain. This CDR3 contains 15 residues. Trimming cost V 0 bases and J 2 bases, with 8 bases left between them. Germline loops: CDR1 LNHNV, CDR2 YYDKDF (reference sequence). The CDR3 reads CATSRDADSKNIQYF. DNA for the CDR3: TGTGCCACCAGCAGAGATGCGGATTCCAAAAACATTCAGTACTTC.

This sequence joins TRBV9 and TRBJ2-3; 7 bases are shared with TRBD2. V shed 4 bases and J 3 bases; nucleotides not matched to a gene: 5. This CDR3 contains 14 residues. The germline V gene encodes CDR1 SGDLS and CDR2 YYNGEE. CDR3: CASSQGGGTDTQYF. CDR3 in DNA: TGTGCCAGCAGCCAAGGCGGGGGAACAGATACGCAGTATTTT.

V gene TRBV5-4 combines with J gene TRBJ2-7; TRBD1 agrees at 9 bases. The V and J ends lost 6 bases and 4 bases, in that order; junction bases with no gene match: 11. The CDR3 length is 15 residues. CDR1 and CDR2 from the germline V gene are SGHNT and YYREEE (reference sequence). The CDR3: CASTKMGTGTYEQYF. The CDR3 bases are TGTGCCAGCACCAAAATGGGGACAGGGACGTACGAGCAGTACTTC.

This clone was detected only a few times. V usage is TRBV5-1 and J usage is TRBJ2-3, with D uncertain. The V gene's germline CDR1 is SGHRS and CDR2 YFSETQ. The CDR3 length is 13 residues. The V and J ends lost 0 bases and 2 bases respectively, with 4 bases between them. The CDR3 protein is CASSLGATDTQYF. The CDR3 region has the DNA TGCGCCAGCAGCTTGGGGGCCACAGATACGCAGTATTTT.